Presented here are 26 T cell receptor beta chains from one specimen sequenced in a study of T cell repertoires in cytomegalovirus infection. These TCRs are of unknown antigen specificity. MiXCR, run by TCRdb on the reads, gives a single entry per CDR3 protein. The data hold approximately 130,000 distinct CDR3 sequences, with under 30% observed a single time. Sample: PBMCs, sequenced either directly or after in vitro stimulation (not recorded which). The receptors were sampled from a human donor in good health (CMV status not recorded). Some clones in this sample may be carry-over from other donors' samples.

This chain connects TRBV7-2 to TRBJ1-3, with TRBD1 matching 7 bases. Germline CDR1 and CDR2: SGHTA and FQGNSA. The CDR3 sequence is 13 residues long. V lost 4 bases and J lost 14; bases outside the gene matches: 11. The CDR3 DNA reads TGTGCCAGCAGCTCCGGACAGGTGACCCACGTATATTTT. This sequence encodes CASSSGQVTHVYF.

This clonotype has just a few counts. V and J are TRBV29-1 and TRBJ2-7; 16 positions agree with TRBD2. Germline CDR1 is SQVTM and CDR2 is ANQGSEA. V lost 3 bases, J lost 3 bases, and 2 bases stayed unmatched. CDR3 length: 15 residues. DNA of the CDR3: TGCAGCGTTGAGGGGACTAGCGGGAGGGACTACGAGCAGTACTTC. This codes for CSVEGTSGRDYEQYF.

This clonotype appeared many times. The chain employs TRBV28 and TRBJ2-2; D unclear. CDR1 MDHEN and CDR2 SYDVKM come from the germline V gene. The CDR3 has 13 amino acids. Trimming shortened V by 6 bases and J by 0 bases, and 5 bases separated the two germline ends. The CDR3 sequence: CASRLSNTGELFF. In DNA form, the CDR3 reads TGTGCCAGCAGGCTATCGAACACCGGGGAGCTGTTTTTT.

This clonotype was found a few times. The chain uses TRBV12-3 or TRBV12-4 and TRBJ2-2; D gene ambiguous. This CDR3 is 14 amino acids long. V dropped 6 bases and J dropped 1 base, with 9 bases sitting between them. The CDR3 sequence: CASRSNLNTGELFF. For the CDR3, the DNA is TGTGCCAGCAGGAGCAACTTGAACACCGGGGAGCTGTTTTTT.

The V call is TRBV6-2 or TRBV6-3, the J call TRBJ2-7, with a possible D match to TRBD1 (6 bases). The CDR3 covers 12 residues. CDR1 is MNHEY and CDR2 is SVGEGT in the germline V gene. V dropped 6 bases and J dropped 4 bases, with 10 bases sitting between them. CDR3 in amino acids: CASSNRVYEQYV. CDR3 DNA: TGTGCCAGCAGCAACAGGGTATACGAGCAGTACGTC.

The chain combines TRBV29-1 with TRBJ2-2; D uncertain. CDR1 SQVTM and CDR2 ANQGSEA come from the germline V gene. The V end was cut by 2 bases, the J end by 5 bases, with 15 bases between. This CDR3 has 15 residues. The CDR3 DNA follows: TGCAGCGTTGAATGGGGTTCTAGTCGTACCGGGGAGCTGTTTTTT. Protein: CSVEWGSSRTGELFF.

This clonotype was detected ten times or more. V gene TRBV4-1 combines with J gene TRBJ2-5; possible D gene TRBD1, 7 bases. V was trimmed by 4 bases and J by 5 bases, leaving 17 bases between them. The CDR3 covers 15 residues. Germline CDR1 is MGHRA and CDR2 is YSYEKL. The CDR3 protein is CASSPGWRGLETQYF. CDR3 coding DNA: TGCGCCAGCAGCCCGGGTTGGAGGGGGCTTGAGACCCAGTACTTC.

This clonotype was counted at least ten times. The chain has TRBV6-1 and TRBJ1-5; D is uncertain. The CDR3 totals 15 residues. Germline-derived CDR1 and CDR2 are MNHNS and SASEGT. V was clipped by 7 bases and J by 1 base, with 14 bases between them. CDR3 amino acids: CASTPGGLSNQPQHF. For the CDR3, the DNA is TGTGCCAGCACCCCAGGTGGGCTGAGCAATCAGCCCCAGCATTTT.

The V call is TRBV5-4, the J call TRBJ2-3; tentative D call: TRBD2 (6 bases). This CDR3 comprises 15 residues. CDR1 and CDR2 from the germline V gene are SGHNT and YYREEE (reference sequence). V was shortened by 0 bases and J by 0 bases, with 8 bases between the two germline ends. CDR3: CASSLDGTSTDTQYF. CDR3 DNA: TGTGCCAGCAGCTTGGATGGGACTAGCACAGATACGCAGTATTTT. The variable domain in full, completed from reference TRBV5-4 and TRBJ2-3, reads ETGVTQSPTHLIKTRGQQVTLRCSSQSGHNTVSWYQQALGQGPQFIFQYYREEENGRGNFPPRFSGLQFPNYSSELNVNALELDDSALYLCASSLDGTSTDTQYFGPGTRLTVL.

The chain combines TRBV11-2 with TRBJ1-3; the D is unclear. Germline V gene data show CDR1 as SGHAT and CDR2 as FQNNGV. Trimming removed 2 bases at V and 0 bases at J, with 5 bases between. The CDR3 sequence is 14 residues long. CDR3 bases: TGTGCCAGCAGCTTATCCGACTCTGGAAACACCATATATTTT. Its protein is CASSLSDSGNTIYF.

The chain couples TRBV2 to TRBJ2-3, with a possible D match to TRBD2 (6 bases). The CDR3 is made up of 11 amino acids. V was pared by 10 bases and J by 5 bases, with 10 bases between. Germline loops: CDR1 SNHLY, CDR2 FYNNEI. The DNA of the CDR3 is TGTGCCACCATGCGGGGAGATACGCAGTATTTT. Protein sequence: CATMRGDTQYF.

With regard to this clonotype: A much more abundant neighbour one base away suggests this may be a read error. The chain carries TRBV7-2 and TRBJ1-5; TRBD1 matches at 12 bases. The V gene end was trimmed by 0 bases and the J gene end by 5 bases; junction bases not matched to a gene: 2. This CDR3 comprises 16 residues. Germline V gene lookup returns CDR1 SGHTA and CDR2 FQGNSA. Here the CDR3 reads CTSSLAGTGGYQPQHF. CDR3 DNA: TGTACCAGCAGCTTAGCGGGGACAGGGGGCTATCAGCCCCAGCATTTT.

Of note for this clonotype: At one end the junction does not follow the germline gene, possibly because of a read error. The V and J genes are TRBV7-9 and TRBJ2-3; D gene ambiguous. This CDR3 is 13 amino acids long. Germline V gene data show CDR1 as SEHNR and CDR2 as FQNEAQ (reference sequence). This CDR3 is CASSFPGTDTHYF. The CDR3 coding sequence is TGTGCCAGCAGCTTCCCGGGCACAGATACGCATTATTTT.

The J gene is TRBJ1-4, the V gene TRBV19; possibly TRBD1 for D (5 bases). The germline gives CDR1 LNHDA, CDR2 SQIVND (reference sequence). CDR3 length: 15 residues. The ends were cut back, 5 bases at V and 0 bases at J, with 10 bases in the middle. The CDR3, as DNA: TGTGCCAGTAGTGTTGGGACCTCAACTAATGAAAAACTGTTTTTT. It codes for CASSVGTSTNEKLFF.

This chain uses TRBV6-5 with TRBJ2-2; D may be TRBD1 or TRBD2 (5 bases each). This CDR3 comprises 17 residues. V was shortened by 0 bases and J by 0 bases, with 11 bases between the two germline ends. Germline V lookup: CDR1 MNHEY, CDR2 SVGAGI. CDR3 in amino acids: CASSYSTGTANTGELFF. The CDR3 DNA reads TGTGCCAGCAGTTACTCGACTGGGACGGCGAACACCGGGGAGCTGTTTTTT.

This clonotype appeared a few times. The chain links TRBV7-8 to TRBJ2-5; possible D gene TRBD2, 6 bases. The germline V gene has CDR1 SGHVS and CDR2 FQNEAQ. CDR3 length: 14 amino acids. V dropped 5 bases and J dropped 3 bases, with 13 bases sitting between them. CDR3 coding DNA: TGTGCCAGCAGCCCCCCGGGCGGGAAAGAGACCCAGTACTTC. Translation gives CASSPPGGKETQYF. Combining the CDR3 with reference TRBV7-8 and TRBJ2-5 gives the whole variable domain GAGVSQSPRYKVAKRGQDVALRCDPISGHVSLFWYQQALGQGPEFLTYFQNEAQLDKSGLPSDRFFAERPEGSVSTLKIQRTQQEDSAVYLCASSPPGGKETQYFGPGTRLLVL.

V gene TRBV20-1 combines with J gene TRBJ2-5; D gene uncertain. V lost 1 base and J lost 5, with 8 bases in between. CDR1 and CDR2 (germline): DFQATT, SNEGSKA (reference sequence). The CDR3 is 12 amino acids. CDR3 coding DNA: TGCAGTGCTAGAGGCAGTTTGGAGACCCAGTACTTC. As protein: CSARGSLETQYF.

This clonotype was seen repeatedly, ten times or more. The chain links TRBV7-9 to TRBJ1-2; D ambiguous. This CDR3 is built from 14 residues. From germline, CDR1 is SEHNR and CDR2 FQNEAQ (reference sequence). V lost 2 bases to trimming and J lost 1 base, with 8 bases between them. CDR3 in amino acids: CASSLRADNYGYTF. CDR3 DNA: TGTGCCAGCAGCTTACGAGCGGATAACTATGGCTACACCTTC.

The genes are TRBV24-1 and TRBJ2-3, with 8 positions matching TRBD2. From germline, CDR1 is KGHDR and CDR2 SFDVKD. The J segment lost 4 bases and the V segment lost 3 bases, leaving 2 bases of the junction unmatched. CDR3 length equals 14 residues. In DNA form, the CDR3 reads TGTGCCACCAGTGATGTTAGCGGGGCAGATACGCAGTATTTT. Translation: CATSDVSGADTQYF.

This clonotype was counted only a few times. This chain joins TRBV2 and TRBJ2-3, with 10 bases aligning to TRBD2. CDR3 length: 17 amino acids. Germline lookup yields CDR1 SNHLY and CDR2 FYNNEI. J gave up 6 bases and V 8 bases, and 17 bases lay outside the gene matches. The CDR3 DNA sequence: TGTGCCAGCGCTGAAGGGACGTCTAGCGGGAGTCGGGATACGCAGTATTTT. It codes for CASAEGTSSGSRDTQYF.

A few counts support this clonotype. The chain recombines TRBV9 with TRBJ2-1; no definite D call. Looked up from germline, CDR1 is SGDLS and CDR2 is YYNGEE. The length of the CDR3 is 14 residues. The V gene lost 4 bases and the J gene lost 6 bases, with 14 bases spanning the gap. CDR3 protein: CASSPWFGPNEQFF. The DNA of the CDR3 is TGTGCCAGCAGCCCCTGGTTTGGCCCCAATGAGCAGTTCTTC.

This clonotype was found a few times. The chain couples TRBV7-9 to TRBJ2-1; the D gene is possibly TRBD2 (6 bases). This CDR3 region has 15 residues. Trimming removed 1 base from V and 5 bases from J, with 12 bases in between. Germline values: CDR1 SEHNR, CDR2 FQNEAQ (reference sequence). The CDR3 bases are TGTGCCAGCAGCTTAGTATTCGGGAGAAACAATGAGCAGTTCTTC. This translates into CASSLVFGRNNEQFF.

This clonotype appeared a few times. The CDR3 region has the DNA TGTGCCAGCAGACTAGTGAGCGGGAGGGAAGAGACCCAGTACTTC. This codes for CASRLVSGREETQYF. The V call is TRBV6-1, the J call TRBJ2-5; 10 bases agree with TRBD2. Unmatched junction bases numbered 7, after V lost 6 bases and J lost 3 bases. This CDR3 is built from 15 residues. Germline values: CDR1 MNHNS, CDR2 SASEGT.

The genes are TRBV7-6 and TRBJ2-2; D gene unclear. CDR1 SGHVS and CDR2 FNYEAQ come from the germline V gene. This CDR3 is built from 15 residues. Between the trimmed V and J ends, which lost 1 base and 8 bases, there was a span of 14 bases. For the CDR3, the DNA is TGTGCCAGCAGCTTAGTACTCTCCGGGCGGGGGGAGCTGTTTTTT. This encodes CASSLVLSGRGELFF.

This chain connects TRBV7-2 to TRBJ2-7, with D possibly matching TRBD1 (6 bases). This CDR3 is built from 14 residues. CDR1 is SGHTA, CDR2 FQGNSA, per germline. V was trimmed by 1 base and J by 6 bases, leaving 13 bases between them. For the CDR3, the DNA is TGTGCCAGCAGCTTAGTGGGACATTCCGTCGAGCAGTACTTC. Translation: CASSLVGHSVEQYF. The whole variable domain, filled in from reference TRBV7-2 and TRBJ2-7, reads GAGVSQSPSNKVTEKGKDVELRCDPISGHTALYWYRQSLGQGLEFLIYFQGNSAPDKSGLPSDRFSAERTGGSVSTLTIQRTQQEDSAVYLCASSLVGHSVEQYFGPGTRLTVT.

This clonotype has only a few counts. The gene calls are TRBV10-3 and TRBJ2-1, with D uncertain. CDR3 length equals 15 residues. With 8 bases removed from V and 5 bases from J, the gap between germline ends came to 19 bases. Per germline, CDR1 ENHRY and CDR2 SYGVKD. CDR3 DNA sequence: TGTGCCATCCGCCCAGCGAGTAGGAAGCACAATGAGCAGTTCTTC. It translates to CAIRPASRKHNEQFF.